This T cell receptor (beta chain) was sequenced during a study of T cell changes during pregnancy in multiple sclerosis. V was trimmed by 3 bases and J by 4 bases, leaving 14 bases between them. The CDR3 is 14 residues long. Germline V gene data show CDR1 as SGHRS and CDR2 as YFSETQ. Repertoires were generated with immunoSEQ multiplex PCR, while TCRdb's copy carries only in-frame clones and drops some. The repertoire holds tens of thousands of clones, with 93% as singletons. The chain links TRBV5-1 to TRBJ2-7; TRBD2 is a possible D gene (6 bases). The input for sequencing was peripheral blood, taken in the third trimester of pregnancy. The receptor was isolated from a female donor in good health, enrolled as a control in a pregnancy study. CDR3 region: CASSWGDGTYEQYF. The CDR3 DNA sequence: TGCGCCAGCAGCTGGGGGGACGGTACATACGAGCAGTACTTC.